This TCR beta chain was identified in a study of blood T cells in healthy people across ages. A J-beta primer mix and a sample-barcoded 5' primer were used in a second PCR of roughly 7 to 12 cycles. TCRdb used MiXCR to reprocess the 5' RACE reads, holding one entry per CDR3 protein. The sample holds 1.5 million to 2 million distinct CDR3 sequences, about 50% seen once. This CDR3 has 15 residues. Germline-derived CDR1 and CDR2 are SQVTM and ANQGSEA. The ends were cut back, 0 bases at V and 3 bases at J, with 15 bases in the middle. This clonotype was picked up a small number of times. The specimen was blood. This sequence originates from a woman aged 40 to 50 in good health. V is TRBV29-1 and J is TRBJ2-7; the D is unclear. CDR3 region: CSVEEWRRNSYEQYF. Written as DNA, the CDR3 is TGCAGCGTTGAAGAGTGGCGGCGGAATAGCTACGAGCAGTACTTC.